This T cell receptor beta chain was sequenced during a study of blood T cell repertoires in COVID-19. The CDR3 loop spans 14 amino acids. Trimming at V came to 5 bases and at J to 8 bases, leaving 9 bases not matched to a gene. In germline, CDR1 is MGHRA, CDR2 YSYEKL. In the original analysis: Estimated nucleated cell counts came from reference gene primer amplification. Clones were read by immunoSEQ multiplex PCR, and TCRdb kept only the in-frame ones, dropping some. Clone size and V and J calls were adopted from that table, with D and trimming inferred from the DNA. The table has some 350,000 clones, roughly 89% seen once. This clone was found once.

The sequence was obtained from a woman aged 18-30 years who had recovered from COVID-19. Sequencing was performed on peripheral blood. The V and J genes are TRBV4-1 and TRBJ2-3, with 8 positions matching TRBD1. As DNA, the CDR3 is TGCGCCAGCAGCACCAGGACAGGGCGGATTACGCAGTATTTT. It translates to CASSTRTGRITQYF.